Listed here are 27 T cell receptor beta chains from one sample, sequenced in a study of PD-1 blockade in classical Hodgkin lymphoma. Some clones are missing from TCRdb's copy, which holds only in-frame ones; the method was immunoSEQ multiplex PCR. The table records some 58,000 clones, more than 75% of them present only once. Each of the patients experienced relapse following autologous stem cell transplantation, and their brentuximab vedotin exposure differed. Here the sequenced sample was peripheral blood mononuclear cells (PBMCs), taken before the second cycle of nivolumab. The source of these receptors is a human donor with classical Hodgkin lymphoma.

Notes on this clone: The sample contains more than one DNA sequence encoding this CDR3. V is TRBV5-1 and J is TRBJ2-1; maybe TRBD2 (6 bases). The CDR3 is 15 residues long. Germline CDR1 SGHRS, CDR2 YFSETQ. Trimming shortened V by 4 bases and J by 0 bases, and 11 bases separated the two germline ends. This CDR3 is CASSLDGSSYNEQFF. The CDR3 coding sequence is TGCGCCAGCAGCCTAGACGGGAGCTCCTACAATGAGCAGTTCTTC. The full variable domain, with the rest looked up from reference TRBV5-1 and TRBJ2-1, is KAGVTQTPRYLIKTRGQQVTLSCSPISGHRSVSWYQQTPGQGLQFLFEYFSETQRNKGNFPGRFSGRQFSNSRSEMNVSTLELGDSALYLCASSLDGSSYNEQFFGPGTRLTVL.

The rearrangement joins TRBV19 to TRBJ1-1, with no clear D. Trimming took off 2 bases at V and 2 bases at J, with 9 bases between the two ends. Germline V CDR1 and CDR2: LNHDA, SQIVND (reference sequence). This CDR3 is 14 amino acids long. The DNA for the CDR3 is TGTGCCAGTAGTATAACGAGGGCAAACACTGAAGCTTTCTTT. This encodes CASSITRANTEAFF.

This chain links TRBV7-6 with TRBJ2-7, with D perhaps TRBD2 (7 bases). The CDR3 totals 14 residues. Germline CDR1 is SGHVS and CDR2 is FNYEAQ. V lost 5 bases and J 3 bases, leaving 14 bases between the germline ends. CDR3 amino acids: CASSAGLGGYEQYF. For the CDR3, the DNA is TGTGCCAGCAGCGCCGGACTAGGGGGCTACGAGCAGTACTTC.

This chain joins TRBV5-5 and TRBJ2-7, with no clear D. The ends were cut back, 5 bases at V and 4 bases at J, with 13 bases in the middle. The CDR3 contains 13 residues. Germline V gene data show CDR1 as SGHKS and CDR2 as YYEKEE (reference sequence). The CDR3 region has the DNA TGTGCCAGCAGTCCCTCGACTGCTTACGAGCAGTACTTC. Amino acids: CASSPSTAYEQYF.

This clone is medium-sized. The CDR3 nucleotides are TGTGCCAGCAGTGCCGGGGGGGACACAGATACGCAGTATTTT. Protein product: CASSAGGDTDTQYF. This chain joins TRBV6-4 and TRBJ2-3; TRBD2 aligns across 8 bases. The CDR3 has 14 amino acids. Trimming removed 4 bases from V and 2 bases from J; junction bases left unmatched: 2. Germline CDR1 is MRHNA and CDR2 is SNTAGT.

In the case of this clone: The identical CDR3 is also encoded by other nucleotide sequences in the sample. The chain employs TRBV6-5 and TRBJ1-2; D not certain. Germline V gives CDR1 MNHEY, CDR2 SVGAGI. This CDR3 spans 14 amino acids. V lost 0 bases to trimming and J lost 0 bases, with 5 bases between them. CDR3 residues: CASSYSPANYGYTF. CDR3 DNA: TGTGCCAGCAGTTACTCGCCCGCTAACTATGGCTACACCTTC.

The chain employs TRBV5-1 and TRBJ2-1, with TRBD1 matching over 7 bases. Germline V gives CDR1 SGHRS, CDR2 YFSETQ. V shed 1 base, J shed 9 bases, and the junction held 7 bases outside the gene matches. The CDR3 covers 14 residues. The chain's CDR3 is CASSLYEGAGEQFF. For the CDR3, the DNA is TGCGCCAGCAGCTTGTATGAGGGGGCCGGTGAGCAGTTCTTC. The variable domain in full, completed from reference TRBV5-1 and TRBJ2-1, reads KAGVTQTPRYLIKTRGQQVTLSCSPISGHRSVSWYQQTPGQGLQFLFEYFSETQRNKGNFPGRFSGRQFSNSRSEMNVSTLELGDSALYLCASSLYEGAGEQFFGPGTRLTVL.

This sequence joins TRBV5-1 and TRBJ2-5; D not certain. This CDR3 has 15 amino acids. Per the germline V gene, CDR1 is SGHRS and CDR2 is YFSETQ. V was trimmed by 0 bases and J by 6 bases, leaving 15 bases between them. CDR3 DNA sequence: TGCGCCAGCAGCTTGGGTCTCGATTTAGGGCAGACCCAGTACTTC. It translates to CASSLGLDLGQTQYF. Drawing the rest from reference TRBV5-1 and TRBJ2-5, the complete variable domain is KAGVTQTPRYLIKTRGQQVTLSCSPISGHRSVSWYQQTPGQGLQFLFEYFSETQRNKGNFPGRFSGRQFSNSRSEMNVSTLELGDSALYLCASSLGLDLGQTQYFGPGTRLLVL.

The chain carries TRBV5-6 and TRBJ1-1; no definite D call. CDR3 size: 14 residues. Trimming took off 0 bases at V and 1 base at J, with 7 bases between the two ends. In germline, CDR1 is SGHDT, CDR2 YYEEEE. CDR3: CASSLGAPNTEAFF. CDR3 sequence (DNA): TGTGCCAGCAGCTTGGGGGCCCCGAACACTGAAGCTTTCTTT. Combining the CDR3 with reference TRBV5-6 and TRBJ1-1 gives the whole variable domain DAGVTQSPTHLIKTRGQQVTLRCSPKSGHDTVSWYQQALGQGPQFIFQYYEEEERQRGNFPDRFSGHQFPNYSSELNVNALLLGDSALYLCASSLGAPNTEAFFGQGTRLTVV.

This sequence joins TRBV5-1 and TRBJ2-5; possibly TRBD2 for D (7 bases). Germline V CDR1 and CDR2: SGHRS, YFSETQ. The germline V and J ends were trimmed by 1 base and 9 bases, with 25 bases remaining between them. The CDR3 length is 17 residues. CDR3 nucleotide sequence: TGCGCCAGCAGCTTGATGTCCAGCTGGGTCCGGGGGGCGTCCCAGTACTTC. This codes for CASSLMSSWVRGASQYF.

This clone was observed once. The chain uses TRBV7-9 and TRBJ1-1, with D possibly being TRBD1 (6 bases). V was clipped by 1 base and J by 1 base, with 19 bases between them. The CDR3 is 18 amino acids. Germline loops: CDR1 SEHNR, CDR2 FQNEAQ (reference sequence). CDR3: CASSLVWEPGTSNTEAFF. CDR3 nucleotide sequence: TGTGCCAGCAGCTTAGTATGGGAGCCCGGGACATCGAACACTGAAGCTTTCTTT.

Worth noting for this clone: Additional DNA sequences in this sample encode the identical CDR3. The V call is TRBV5-1, the J call TRBJ1-1, with 10 nucleotides matching TRBD1. CDR1 and CDR2 (germline): SGHRS, YFSETQ. The CDR3 consists of 15 residues. Trimming at V came to 3 bases and at J to 3 bases, leaving 5 bases not matched to a gene. As DNA, the CDR3 is TGCGCCAGCAGCTCCCGACAGGGGGCATACACTGAAGCTTTCTTT. This sequence encodes CASSSRQGAYTEAFF.

V and J are TRBV25-1 and TRBJ1-2; D not resolved. V lost 3 bases to trimming and J lost 4 bases, with 9 bases between them. This CDR3 region has 13 residues. CDR1 MGHDK and CDR2 SYGVNS come from the germline V gene. The CDR3 spells CASSDPGTYGYTF. CDR3 in DNA: TGTGCCAGCAGTGATCCTGGCACCTATGGCTACACCTTC.

The genes are TRBV7-8 and TRBJ1-1, with unresolved D. Deletions cut 4 bases from V and 4 bases from J, with 13 bases between. The CDR3 has 14 residues. Germline-derived CDR1 and CDR2 are SGHVS and FQNEAQ. The CDR3: CASSYDGQATEAFF. In DNA, the CDR3 is TGTGCCAGCAGCTATGACGGTCAGGCCACTGAAGCTTTCTTT.

The chain recombines TRBV6-1 with TRBJ1-3, with D possibly being TRBD1 (5 bases). From germline, CDR1 is MNHNS and CDR2 SASEGT. The CDR3 runs to 14 residues. The V gene lost 6 bases and the J gene lost 4 bases, with 13 bases spanning the gap. DNA of the CDR3: TGTGCCAGCAGGATGGTGGGGGAGGGAAACACCATATATTTT. As protein: CASRMVGEGNTIYF.

The V call is TRBV6-1, the J call TRBJ1-2; D uncertain. The CDR3 runs to 14 residues. Germline values: CDR1 MNHNS, CDR2 SASEGT. V lost 5 bases, J lost 0 bases, and 10 bases lay in between. CDR3 in amino acids: CASSTPAANYGYTF. The DNA of the CDR3 is TGTGCCAGCAGTACTCCGGCAGCTAACTATGGCTACACCTTC.

The chain links TRBV7-3 to TRBJ1-2, with D perhaps TRBD1 (6 bases). The germline CDR1 and CDR2 sequences are SGHTA and FQGTGA. The CDR3 length is 14 residues. The V end lost 5 bases, the J end lost 7 bases, and 17 bases lay between the germline ends. The CDR3 bases are TGTGCCAGCAGCCCAGGGGTAGGGGCAAGTGGCTACACCTTC. This translates into CASSPGVGASGYTF.

This chain joins TRBV6-5 and TRBJ2-5; tentatively, D is TRBD1 or TRBD2 (6 bases each). Trimming removed 6 bases from V and 2 bases from J, with 13 bases in between. Germline CDR1 and CDR2: MNHEY and SVGAGI. This CDR3 spans 14 amino acids. Here the CDR3 reads CASSPTGAQETQYF. For the CDR3, the DNA is TGTGCCAGCAGCCCAACGGGGGCGCAAGAGACCCAGTACTTC.

The V and J genes are TRBV16 and TRBJ1-2; D is ambiguous. Germline V gene lookup returns CDR1 KGHSY and CDR2 FQNENV. The CDR3 extends over 11 amino acids. V was trimmed by 2 bases and J by 8 bases, leaving 6 bases between them. In DNA form, the CDR3 reads TGTGCCAGCAGCCAAGGGGTAGGCTACACCTTC. Translating it yields CASSQGVGYTF.

This chain uses TRBV2 with TRBJ2-2; 13 bases fit TRBD2. The CDR3 runs 18 residues. V was clipped by 2 bases and J by 6 bases; unmatched bases: 9. Per the germline V gene, CDR1 is SNHLY and CDR2 is FYNNEI. CDR3 in amino acids: CASSESGLAGIPPGELFF. CDR3 nucleotide sequence: TGTGCCAGCAGTGAATCGGGACTAGCGGGGATCCCCCCCGGGGAGCTGTTTTTT.

The J gene is TRBJ2-2, the V gene TRBV6-5; D is ambiguous. The V end lost 8 bases, the J end lost 10 bases, and 20 bases lay between the germline ends. Germline V gives CDR1 MNHEY, CDR2 SVGAGI. This CDR3 is 14 amino acids long. DNA for the CDR3: TGTGCCAGCTATACCGTAGGCCCGCCTGAGGAGCTGTTTTTT. This encodes CASYTVGPPEELFF.

The V call is TRBV7-3, the J call TRBJ1-1, with no clear D. The germline V and J ends were trimmed by 5 bases and 4 bases, with 11 bases remaining between them. Germline lookup yields CDR1 SGHTA and CDR2 FQGTGA. This CDR3 contains 13 residues. CDR3 region: CASSSLRGTEAFF. DNA for the CDR3: TGTGCCAGCAGCAGTTTACGAGGCACTGAAGCTTTCTTT.

DNA of the CDR3: TGTGCCAGTATGCAGGGAGGCAATCAGCCCCAGCATTTT. Its translation: CASMQGGNQPQHF. V and J are TRBV19 and TRBJ1-5; TRBD1 might be the D (5 bases). In germline, CDR1 is LNHDA, CDR2 SQIVND (reference sequence). CDR3 length equals 13 residues. V dropped 7 bases and J dropped 2 bases, with 9 bases sitting between them.

The rearrangement uses TRBV29-1 and TRBJ2-7; D assignment may be TRBD1 or TRBD2 (6 bases each). V shed 7 bases and J shed 4 bases, with 11 bases lying between them. Per the germline V gene, CDR1 is SQVTM and CDR2 is ANQGSEA. The CDR3 extends over 11 amino acids. DNA for the CDR3: TGCAGCGCTCTAGGGGGGTACGAGCAGTACTTC. It specifies CSALGGYEQYF.

V and J are TRBV11-3 and TRBJ2-3; D not resolved. Germline loops: CDR1 SGHNT, CDR2 YENEEA. V shed 2 bases and J shed 1 base, with 7 bases lying between them. This CDR3 has 14 amino acids. The CDR3 DNA reads as TGTGCCAGCAGCTTAAGGGCCCGCACAGATACGCAGTATTTT. Amino acid sequence: CASSLRARTDTQYF. Variable domain in full (rest from reference TRBV11-3 and TRBJ2-3): EAGVVQSPRYKIIEKKQPVAFWCNPISGHNTLYWYLQNLGQGPELLIRYENEEAVDDSQLPKDRFSAERLKGVDSTLKIQPAELGDSAVYLCASSLRARTDTQYFGPGTRLTVL.

The rearrangement joins TRBV7-9 to TRBJ2-7; D is undetermined. Trimming left V 0 bases short and J 1 base short, with 7 bases between. Per germline, CDR1 SEHNR and CDR2 FQNEAQ (reference sequence). The CDR3 sequence is 14 residues long. CDR3 DNA: TGTGCCAGCAGCTTAGCGGCAGGATCCTACGAGCAGTACTTC. The encoded protein is CASSLAAGSYEQYF.

This rearrangement joins TRBV29-1 to TRBJ1-2; D ambiguous. The length of the CDR3 is 12 residues. Trimming cost V 3 bases and J 7 bases, with 12 bases left between them. Germline V lookup: CDR1 SQVTM, CDR2 ANQGSEA. CDR3 loop: CSVDQNAPGYTF. The CDR3 nucleotides are TGCAGCGTTGATCAGAACGCCCCTGGCTACACCTTC.